One sample yielded the 5 T cell receptor beta chains listed below, sequenced in a study of blood T cell repertoires in COVID-19. TCRdb keeps only in-frame clones here, not all; method: immunoSEQ multiplex PCR. The sample records approximately 440,000 clones, about 87% being singletons. Source material: peripheral blood. These receptor sequences come from a woman in her fifties or sixties with COVID-19, enrolled during active disease.

The genes are TRBV9 and TRBJ1-2; tentatively, D is TRBD1 (5 bases). V was shortened by 5 bases and J by 7 bases, with 18 bases between the two germline ends. The germline V gene has CDR1 SGDLS and CDR2 YYNGEE. CDR3 length equals 14 residues. CDR3 nucleotide sequence: TGTGCCAGCAGACGGGACTCCTCGAGAAGTGGCTACACCTTC. Encoded protein: CASRRDSSRSGYTF.

The chain couples TRBV18 to TRBJ2-7, with TRBD1 identical over 7 bases. Germline lookup yields CDR1 KGHSH and CDR2 LQKENI. V lost 6 bases, J lost 2 bases, and 4 bases stayed unmatched. CDR3 length: 13 amino acids. CDR3 sequence: CASSHDRAYEQYF. The CDR3 DNA reads TGTGCCAGCTCGCACGACAGGGCCTACGAGCAGTACTTC.

The chain has TRBV6-2 or TRBV6-3 and TRBJ2-7, with D hard to call. This CDR3 region has 12 residues. CDR1 is MNHEY and CDR2 is SVGEGT in the germline V gene. The V end was cut by 4 bases, the J end by 6 bases, with 10 bases between. CDR3 nucleotides: TGTGCCAGCAGTTTGCGAGGTCGCGAGCAGTACTTC. Translation: CASSLRGREQYF.

The chain combines TRBV5-5 with TRBJ2-3, with 11 nucleotides matching TRBD2. CDR1 SGHKS and CDR2 YYEKEE come from the germline V gene (reference sequence). With 1 base clipped from V and 1 base from J, the junction kept 5 bases outside the gene matches. This CDR3 spans 17 amino acids. CDR3 sequence reads: CASSLTSGGQGTDTQYF. The CDR3 DNA reads as TGTGCCAGCAGCTTGACTAGCGGGGGCCAGGGCACAGATACGCAGTATTTT.

This clone was counted a single time. The chain has TRBV2 and TRBJ2-7; no definite D call. V was clipped by 2 bases and J by 0 bases, with 8 bases between them. Germline V gene data show CDR1 as SNHLY and CDR2 as FYNNEI. The CDR3 has 14 amino acids. The CDR3 DNA is TGTGCCAGCAGTGAAAGTCCGAGCTCCTACGAGCAGTACTTC. Translated, it gives CASSESPSSYEQYF.